This T cell receptor (beta chain) stems from a study of regulatory T cells in long-lasting Graves disease. Study at large: The study counted Graves' disease as persistent given over 5 years of antithyroid drugs and positive TSH receptor antibodies.

Time point reported: persistent/refractory GD, antithyroid drugs over 5 years with positive TRAb. PBMC-extracted RNA yielded the TCR library. This clonotype was detected many times. CDR3-region Arm-PCR and iRepertoire HTBI primers produced the TCR beta libraries. TCRdb used MiXCR to reprocess the multiplex PCR reads, holding one entry per CDR3 protein. The top ten clones hold more than 6% of a sample with fewer than 550,000 distinct CDR3 sequences, around a fifth of them seen once. The germline CDR1 and CDR2 sequences are MDHEN and SYDVKM. V was pared by 8 bases and J by 5 bases, with 6 bases between. The CDR3 runs 10 residues.

The sample here was peripheral blood mononuclear cells (PBMCs), taken when the disease was refractory, from a patient treated with antithyroid drugs. The sequence came from a female donor with Graves disease. The chain employs TRBV28 and TRBJ1-2; D is uncertain. This CDR3 is CASGPYGYTF. CDR3 sequence (DNA): TGTGCCAGCGGGCCTTATGGCTACACCTTC.